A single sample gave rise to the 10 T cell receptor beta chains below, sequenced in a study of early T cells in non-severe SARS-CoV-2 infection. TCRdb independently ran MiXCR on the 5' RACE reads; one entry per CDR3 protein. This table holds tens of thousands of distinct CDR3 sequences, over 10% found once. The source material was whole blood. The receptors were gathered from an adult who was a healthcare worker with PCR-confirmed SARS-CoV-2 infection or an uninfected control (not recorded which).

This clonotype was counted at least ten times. The CDR3 here is CASSRSGGHDTQYF. The CDR3 DNA is TGTGCCAGCAGCCGAAGTGGGGGCCATGATACGCAGTATTTT. V and J are TRBV7-2 and TRBJ2-3, with a tentative D call TRBD1 (6 bases). V lost 5 bases and J lost 6, with 15 bases in between. From germline, CDR1 is SGHTA and CDR2 FQGNSA. The CDR3 has 14 amino acids.

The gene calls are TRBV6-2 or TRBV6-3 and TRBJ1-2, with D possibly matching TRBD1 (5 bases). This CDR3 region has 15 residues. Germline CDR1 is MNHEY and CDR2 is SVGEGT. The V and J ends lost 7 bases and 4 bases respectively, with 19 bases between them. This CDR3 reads CASTISGTPVYGYTF. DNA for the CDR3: TGTGCCAGCACCATCTCCGGGACGCCGGTCTATGGCTACACCTTC.

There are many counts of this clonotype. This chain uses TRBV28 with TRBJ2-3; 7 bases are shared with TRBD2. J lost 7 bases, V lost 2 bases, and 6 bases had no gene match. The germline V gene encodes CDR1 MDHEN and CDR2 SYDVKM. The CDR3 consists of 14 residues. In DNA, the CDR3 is TGTGCCAGCAGTTTAGCGGGAGATATGAATACGCAGTATTTT. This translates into CASSLAGDMNTQYF.

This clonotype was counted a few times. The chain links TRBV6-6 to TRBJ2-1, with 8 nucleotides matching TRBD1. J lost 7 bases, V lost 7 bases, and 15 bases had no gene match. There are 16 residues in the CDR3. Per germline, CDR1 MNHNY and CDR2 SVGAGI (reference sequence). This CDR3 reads CASTRQGFVSGNEQFF. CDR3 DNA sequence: TGTGCCAGCACCCGACAGGGGTTCGTAAGTGGGAATGAGCAGTTCTTC.

In DNA, the CDR3 is TGTGCCAGCAGTTTAGTGGGGATGGTAAATCAGCCCCAGCATTTT. Amino acids: CASSLVGMVNQPQHF. This chain joins TRBV27 and TRBJ1-5; no firm D call. This CDR3 has 15 amino acids. In germline, CDR1 is MNHEY, CDR2 SMNVEV (reference sequence). V was cut by 2 bases and J by 4 bases, with 12 bases left in between.

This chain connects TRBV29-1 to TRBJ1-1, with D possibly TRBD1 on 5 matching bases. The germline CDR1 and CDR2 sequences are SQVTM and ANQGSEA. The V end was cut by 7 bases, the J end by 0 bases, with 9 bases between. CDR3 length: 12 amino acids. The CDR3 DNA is TGCAGCGCCGCGACAGTGAACACTGAAGCTTTCTTT. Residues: CSAATVNTEAFF.

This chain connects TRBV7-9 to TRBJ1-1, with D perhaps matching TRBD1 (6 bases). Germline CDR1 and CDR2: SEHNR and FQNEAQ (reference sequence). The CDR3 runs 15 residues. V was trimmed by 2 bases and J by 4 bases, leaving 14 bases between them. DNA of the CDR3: TGTGCCAGCAGCTTACTACAGGGAGTTGGCACTGAAGCTTTCTTT. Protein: CASSLLQGVGTEAFF. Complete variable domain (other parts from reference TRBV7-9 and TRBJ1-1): DTGVSQNPRHKITKRGQNVTFRCDPISEHNRLYWYRQTLGQGPEFLTYFQNEAQLEKSRLLSDRFSAERPKGSFSTLEIQRTEQGDSAMYLCASSLLQGVGTEAFFGQGTRLTVV.

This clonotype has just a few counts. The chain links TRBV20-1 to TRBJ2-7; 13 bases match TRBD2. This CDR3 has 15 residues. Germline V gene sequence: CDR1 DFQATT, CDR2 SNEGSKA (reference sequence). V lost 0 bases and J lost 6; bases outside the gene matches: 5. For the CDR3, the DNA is TGCAGTGCTAGAGAGGGGACTAGCGGGATCGGCGAGCAGTACTTC. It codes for CSAREGTSGIGEQYF.

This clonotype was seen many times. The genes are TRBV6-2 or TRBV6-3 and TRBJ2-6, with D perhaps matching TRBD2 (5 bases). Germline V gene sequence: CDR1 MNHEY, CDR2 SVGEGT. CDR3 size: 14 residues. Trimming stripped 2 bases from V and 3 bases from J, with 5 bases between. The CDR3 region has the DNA TGTGCCAGCAGTTACGGGAGTGGGGCCAACGTCCTGACTTTC. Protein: CASSYGSGANVLTF.

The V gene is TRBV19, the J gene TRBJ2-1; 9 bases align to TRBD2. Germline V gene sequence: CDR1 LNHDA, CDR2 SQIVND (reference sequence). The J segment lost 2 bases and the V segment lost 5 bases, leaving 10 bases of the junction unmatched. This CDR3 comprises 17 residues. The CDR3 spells CASSSRAGGSPYNEQFF. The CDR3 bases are TGTGCCAGTAGTTCCCGGGCGGGAGGGAGCCCCTACAATGAGCAGTTCTTC.